This T cell receptor beta chain was sequenced in a study of blood T cell repertoires in COVID-19. Those who participated ranged in age from roughly 18 to 100 years and resided in about two dozen US areas. Participants' reported clinical history set cohort assignment. In the source study's methods: Scientists estimated how many nucleated cells there were by amplifying reference gene primers. Assay: immunoSEQ multiplex PCR; the TCRdb copy retains only in-frame clones and omits some. V and J calls and clone size come straight from that table; D and trimming were deduced from the DNA. The sample lists hundreds of thousands of clones, 90% occurring once. This CDR3 has 15 amino acids. With 1 base clipped from V and 7 bases from J, the junction kept 9 bases outside the gene matches. Germline CDR1 is GTSNPN and CDR2 is SVGIG (reference sequence).

This receptor was taken from a woman aged 18-29 years with acute COVID-19. The chain uses TRBV30 and TRBJ2-2, with 7 bases aligning to TRBD2. Sample: PBMCs or T cells enriched from blood (not recorded which). The DNA for the CDR3 is TGTGCCTGGAGTGGAATCGCGGGAGCCTTCGGGGAGCTGTTTTTT. This translates into CAWSGIAGAFGELFF.